This note documents a single T cell receptor beta chain sequence. These data come from a study of blood T cell repertoires in COVID-19. Study-wide background: Samples taken during acute and convalescent COVID-19 were collected in the United States, Italy and Spain. From T cells, B-cell-depleted T cells, or PBMCs came the material, which was cDNA or gDNA.

Authors' data handling: Reference gene primer amplification gave estimated nucleated cell counts. Profiling relied on immunoSEQ multiplex PCR, and the TCRdb table lists in-frame clones only, not all of them. V and J calls and clone size are as listed in that table; D and trimming were resolved from the DNA. The data show about 96,000 clones, 65% to 85% seen once. CDR3 size: 16 residues. The V gene end was trimmed by 1 base and the J gene end by 4 bases; junction bases not matched to a gene: 3. In germline, CDR1 is SGHTA, CDR2 FQGNSA. Sample: peripheral blood. The origin of this receptor is a woman aged 60 to 75 with acute or convalescent COVID-19. The chain joins TRBV7-2 to TRBJ2-2; 10 bases map to TRBD2. The CDR3 is CASSLVGTSATGELFF. The CDR3 DNA sequence: TGTGCCAGCAGCTTAGTAGGGACTAGCGCCACCGGGGAGCTGTTTTTT.